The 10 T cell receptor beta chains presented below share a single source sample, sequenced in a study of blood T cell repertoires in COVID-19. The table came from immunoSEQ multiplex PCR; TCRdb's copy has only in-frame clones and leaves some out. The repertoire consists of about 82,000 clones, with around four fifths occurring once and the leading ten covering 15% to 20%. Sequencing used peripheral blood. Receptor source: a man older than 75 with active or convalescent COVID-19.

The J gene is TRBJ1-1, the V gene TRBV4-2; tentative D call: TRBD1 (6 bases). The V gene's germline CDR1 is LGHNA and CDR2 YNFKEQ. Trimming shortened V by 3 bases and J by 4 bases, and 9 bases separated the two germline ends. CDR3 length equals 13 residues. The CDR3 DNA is TGTGCCAGCAGCCAGAGAGGGGGCACTGAAGCTTTCTTT. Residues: CASSQRGGTEAFF.

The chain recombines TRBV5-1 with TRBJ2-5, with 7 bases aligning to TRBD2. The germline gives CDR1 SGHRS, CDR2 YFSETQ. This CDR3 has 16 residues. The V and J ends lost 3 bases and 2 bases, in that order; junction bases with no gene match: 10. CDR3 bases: TGCGCCAGCAGCTCTCCGGGACTACGAACACAAGAGACCCAGTACTTC. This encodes CASSSPGLRTQETQYF.

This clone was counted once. The CDR3 DNA is TGCGCCAGCAGCCAAGGGGTAGCGGGAGACGATGAGCAGTTCTTC. Its protein is CASSQGVAGDDEQFF. V and J are TRBV4-1 and TRBJ2-1; 9 positions agree with TRBD2. The CDR3 has 15 residues. J gave up 8 bases and V 1 base, and 6 bases lay outside the gene matches. The germline CDR1 and CDR2 sequences are MGHRA and YSYEKL.

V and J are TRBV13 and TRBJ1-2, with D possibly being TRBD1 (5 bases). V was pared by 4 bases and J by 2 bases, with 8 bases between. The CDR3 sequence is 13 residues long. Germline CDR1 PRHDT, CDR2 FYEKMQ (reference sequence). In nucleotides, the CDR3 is TGTGCCAGCAGCTCCGACAGAAACTATGGCTACACCTTC. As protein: CASSSDRNYGYTF.

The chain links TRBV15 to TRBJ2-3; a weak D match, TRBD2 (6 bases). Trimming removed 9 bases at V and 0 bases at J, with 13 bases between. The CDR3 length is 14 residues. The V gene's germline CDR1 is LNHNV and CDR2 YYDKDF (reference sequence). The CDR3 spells CATDAGLSTDTQYF. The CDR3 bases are TGTGCCACAGACGCGGGACTCAGCACAGATACGCAGTATTTT.

CDR3 residues: CASSGRRERNNEQFF. For the CDR3, the DNA is TGTGCCAGCAGTGGACGGCGGGAGAGAAACAATGAGCAGTTCTTC. The genes are TRBV2 and TRBJ2-1; 7 nucleotides align to TRBD2. This CDR3 comprises 15 residues. Per germline, CDR1 SNHLY and CDR2 FYNNEI. V shed 4 bases and J 5 bases; nucleotides not matched to a gene: 8.

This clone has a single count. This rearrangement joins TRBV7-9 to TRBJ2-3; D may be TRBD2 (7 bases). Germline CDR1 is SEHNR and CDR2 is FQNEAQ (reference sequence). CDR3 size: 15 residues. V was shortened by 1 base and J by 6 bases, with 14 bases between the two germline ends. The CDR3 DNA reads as TGTGCCAGCAGCTTAGAAGGGGGAGGGGCGGATACGCAGTATTTT. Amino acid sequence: CASSLEGGGADTQYF.

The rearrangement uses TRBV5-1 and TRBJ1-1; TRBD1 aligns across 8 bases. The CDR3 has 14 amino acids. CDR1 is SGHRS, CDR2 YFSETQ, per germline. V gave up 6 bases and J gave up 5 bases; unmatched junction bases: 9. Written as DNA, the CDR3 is TGCGCCAGCAATCCCACAGGGGGAAGGACTGAAGCTTTCTTT. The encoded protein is CASNPTGGRTEAFF.

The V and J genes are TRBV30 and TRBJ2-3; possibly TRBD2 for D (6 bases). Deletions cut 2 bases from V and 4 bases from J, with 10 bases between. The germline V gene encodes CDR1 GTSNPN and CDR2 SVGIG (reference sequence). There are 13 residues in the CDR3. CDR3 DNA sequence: TGTGCCTGGAGTATGGGCGGGGCAGATACGCAGTATTTT. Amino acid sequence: CAWSMGGADTQYF.

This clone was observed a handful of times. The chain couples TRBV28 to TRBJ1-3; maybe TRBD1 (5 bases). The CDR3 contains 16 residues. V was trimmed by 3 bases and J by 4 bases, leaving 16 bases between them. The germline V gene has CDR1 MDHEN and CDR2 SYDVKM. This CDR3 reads CASSFHTGYYGNTIYF. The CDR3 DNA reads TGTGCCAGCAGTTTCCATACAGGATACTACGGAAACACCATATATTTT.